This TCR beta chain was sequenced for a study of T-cell memory formation after mild COVID-19. Whole-study results and caveats: Unconfirmed was the SARS-CoV-2 specificity of second-wave clones that peaked on day 37.

This clonotype was detected only a few times. Its antigen is undetermined. UMIs and sample barcodes were carried by the TCR alpha and TCR beta cDNA libraries that 5'RACE produced using constant-segment primers. MiXCR, applied by TCRdb to the 5' RACE reads, yields one record per CDR3 protein. The data hold about 340,000 distinct CDR3 sequences, with roughly an eighth observed a single time. There are 15 residues in the CDR3. CDR1 is MNHEY, CDR2 SMNVEV, per germline (reference sequence). The V gene end was trimmed by 2 bases and the J gene end by 9 bases; junction bases not matched to a gene: 4. Material: PBMCs or a T cell subset sorted from them (not recorded which). The chain joins TRBV27 to TRBJ1-6; 10 bases are a match to TRBD1. This clonotype originated in a man younger than 35 who had mild COVID-19 (a few samples of this study predate the infection). Cell type and time point are not known. Here the CDR3 DNA reads TGTGCCAGCAGTTTAGTGGGGACAGGGGCTTCACCCCTCCACTTT. This codes for CASSLVGTGASPLHF.